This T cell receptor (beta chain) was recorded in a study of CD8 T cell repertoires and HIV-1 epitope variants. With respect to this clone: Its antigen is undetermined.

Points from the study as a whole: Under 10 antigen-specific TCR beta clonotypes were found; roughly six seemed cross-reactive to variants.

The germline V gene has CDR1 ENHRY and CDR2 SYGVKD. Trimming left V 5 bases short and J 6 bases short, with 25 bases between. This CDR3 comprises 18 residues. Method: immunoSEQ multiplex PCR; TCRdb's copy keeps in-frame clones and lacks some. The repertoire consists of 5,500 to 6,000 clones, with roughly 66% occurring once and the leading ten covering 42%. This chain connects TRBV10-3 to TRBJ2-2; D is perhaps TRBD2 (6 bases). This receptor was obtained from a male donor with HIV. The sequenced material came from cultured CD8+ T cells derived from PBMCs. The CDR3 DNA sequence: TGTGCCATCAGTAGTGGGACTCCTCTACGGGTGGGTTCCGGGGAGCTGTTTTTT. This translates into CAISSGTPLRVGSGELFF.